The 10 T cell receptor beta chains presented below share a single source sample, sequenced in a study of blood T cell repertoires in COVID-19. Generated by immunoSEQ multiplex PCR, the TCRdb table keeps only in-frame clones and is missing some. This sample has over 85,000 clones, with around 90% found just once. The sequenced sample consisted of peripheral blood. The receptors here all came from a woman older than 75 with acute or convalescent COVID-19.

The CDR3 DNA is TGTGCCTGGAGTGTACAGACTAATGAAAAACTGTTTTTT. The encoded protein is CAWSVQTNEKLFF. J is TRBJ1-4 and V is TRBV30; D is unclear. CDR3 length: 13 residues. From germline, CDR1 is GTSNPN and CDR2 SVGIG (reference sequence). V shed 0 bases and J shed 2 bases, with 4 bases lying between them.

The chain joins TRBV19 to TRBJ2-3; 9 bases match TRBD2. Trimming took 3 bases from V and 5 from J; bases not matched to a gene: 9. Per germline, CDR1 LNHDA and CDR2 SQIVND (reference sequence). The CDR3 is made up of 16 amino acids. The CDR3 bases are TGTGCCAGTAGTATCCGTAGCGGGGGATCGGGAGATACGCAGTATTTT. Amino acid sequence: CASSIRSGGSGDTQYF. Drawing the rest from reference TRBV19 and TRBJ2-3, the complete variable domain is DGGITQSPKYLFRKEGQNVTLSCEQNLNHDAMYWYRQDPGQGLRLIYYSQIVNDFQKGDIAEGYSVSREKKESFPLTVTSAQKNPTAFYLCASSIRSGGSGDTQYFGPGTRLTVL.

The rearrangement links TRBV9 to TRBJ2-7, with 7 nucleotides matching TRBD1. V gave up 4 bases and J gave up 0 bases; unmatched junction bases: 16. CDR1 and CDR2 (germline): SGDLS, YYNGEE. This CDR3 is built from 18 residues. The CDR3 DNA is TGTGCCAGCAGCCCCCACACTCCTGGACAGGATAGCTCCTACGAGCAGTACTTC. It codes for CASSPHTPGQDSSYEQYF.

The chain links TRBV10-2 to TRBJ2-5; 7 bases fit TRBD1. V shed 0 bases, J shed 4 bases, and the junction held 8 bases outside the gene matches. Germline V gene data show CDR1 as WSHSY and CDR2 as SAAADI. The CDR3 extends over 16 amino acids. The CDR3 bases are TGCGCCAGCAGTGAGTCCGCAGGGGGAAGGGGAGAGACCCAGTACTTC. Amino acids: CASSESAGGRGETQYF.

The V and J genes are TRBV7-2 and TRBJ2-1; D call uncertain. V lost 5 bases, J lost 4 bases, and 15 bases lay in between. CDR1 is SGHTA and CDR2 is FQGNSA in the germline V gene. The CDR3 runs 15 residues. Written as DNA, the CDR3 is TGTGCCAGCAGCCCCCGTTCTGGGCAGTACAATGAGCAGTTCTTC. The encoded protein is CASSPRSGQYNEQFF.

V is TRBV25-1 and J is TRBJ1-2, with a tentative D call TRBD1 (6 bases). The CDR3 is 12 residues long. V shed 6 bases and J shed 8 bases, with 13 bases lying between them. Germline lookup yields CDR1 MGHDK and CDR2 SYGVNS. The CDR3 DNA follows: TGTGCCAGCAGACAACAGGGTCAAGGCTACACCTTC. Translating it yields CASRQQGQGYTF.

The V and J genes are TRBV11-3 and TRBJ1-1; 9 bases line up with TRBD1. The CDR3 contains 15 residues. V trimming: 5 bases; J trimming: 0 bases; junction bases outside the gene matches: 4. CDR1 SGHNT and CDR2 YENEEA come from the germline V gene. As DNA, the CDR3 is TGTGCCAGCAGCCCCGGGACAGGGATGAACACTGAAGCTTTCTTT. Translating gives CASSPGTGMNTEAFF.

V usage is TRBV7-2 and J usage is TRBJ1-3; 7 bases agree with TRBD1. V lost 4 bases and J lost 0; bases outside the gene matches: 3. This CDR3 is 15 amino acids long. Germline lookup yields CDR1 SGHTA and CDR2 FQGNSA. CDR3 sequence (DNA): TGTGCCAGCAGCTCGGGACAGAACTCTGGAAACACCATATATTTT. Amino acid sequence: CASSSGQNSGNTIYF. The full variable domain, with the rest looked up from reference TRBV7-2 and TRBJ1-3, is GAGVSQSPSNKVTEKGKDVELRCDPISGHTALYWYRQSLGQGLEFLIYFQGNSAPDKSGLPSDRFSAERTGGSVSTLTIQRTQQEDSAVYLCASSSGQNSGNTIYFGEGSWLTVV.

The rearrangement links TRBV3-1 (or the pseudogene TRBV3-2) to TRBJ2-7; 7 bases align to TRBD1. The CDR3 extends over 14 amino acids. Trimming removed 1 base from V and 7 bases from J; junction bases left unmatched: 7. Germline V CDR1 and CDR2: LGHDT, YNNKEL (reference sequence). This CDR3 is CASSQVRGPLEQYF. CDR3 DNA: TGTGCCAGCAGCCAAGTTAGGGGGCCCCTGGAGCAGTACTTC.

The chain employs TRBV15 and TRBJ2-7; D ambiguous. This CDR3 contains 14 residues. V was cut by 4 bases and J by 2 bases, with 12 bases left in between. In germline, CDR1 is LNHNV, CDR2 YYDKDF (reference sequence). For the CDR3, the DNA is TGTGCCACCAGCAAGATGGCGGAGACCTACGAGCAGTACTTC. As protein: CATSKMAETYEQYF.